The T cell receptor (beta chain) described here comes from a study of shared clonotypes between healthy human individuals. Study overall: There were three CD4 naive, three CD4 memory, two CD8 naive and one CD8 memory plates per donor.

TCRdb keeps only in-frame clones here, not all; method: immunoSEQ multiplex PCR. The sample yields about 1.1 million clones, roughly 80% seen once. Germline loops: CDR1 SGHRS, CDR2 YFSETQ. CDR3 length equals 14 residues. V gave up 4 bases and J gave up 5 bases, with 13 bases separating them. Comment on this clone: Its antigen is currently unknown.

Broader study findings: Only blood samples were collected, and tissue repertoires likely differ.

Source material: memory CD4+ T cells from PBMCs. Subset denoted: CD45RA-negative fraction. This sequence originates from a man aged 18-30 years in good health. Some clones in this sample may be carry-over from other donors' samples. The V gene is TRBV5-1, the J gene TRBJ1-5; possible D gene TRBD1, 5 bases. CDR3 sequence (DNA): TGCGCCAGCAGCCCTGGCTGGGGGGATCAGCCCCAGCATTTT. Amino acids: CASSPGWGDQPQHF.